This T cell receptor (beta chain) was retrieved from a study of patients and donors after allogeneic stem cell transplantation. This clonotype was observed a single time. MiXCR was run by TCRdb on the RT-PCR reads, yielding one entry per CDR3 protein. This table has about 110,000 distinct CDR3 sequences, approximately 35% appearing once. The V end lost 8 bases, the J end lost 0 bases, and 18 bases lay between the germline ends. The length of the CDR3 is 16 residues. The source material was blood, either unsorted or a sorted T cell fraction (not recorded which). This clonotype was obtained from a human donor who was either an allogeneic HSCT recipient or a stem cell or donor lymphocyte infusion donor (not recorded which). It is not recorded whose cells these are; they may come from a transplant donor. V is TRBV12-3 or TRBV12-4 and J is TRBJ2-3; a possible D gene is TRBD2 (5 bases). CDR3 nucleotides: TGTGCCAGCGGGTCCCTCCAGCGGACTAGCACAGATACGCAGTATTTT. Amino acids: CASGSLQRTSTDTQYF.